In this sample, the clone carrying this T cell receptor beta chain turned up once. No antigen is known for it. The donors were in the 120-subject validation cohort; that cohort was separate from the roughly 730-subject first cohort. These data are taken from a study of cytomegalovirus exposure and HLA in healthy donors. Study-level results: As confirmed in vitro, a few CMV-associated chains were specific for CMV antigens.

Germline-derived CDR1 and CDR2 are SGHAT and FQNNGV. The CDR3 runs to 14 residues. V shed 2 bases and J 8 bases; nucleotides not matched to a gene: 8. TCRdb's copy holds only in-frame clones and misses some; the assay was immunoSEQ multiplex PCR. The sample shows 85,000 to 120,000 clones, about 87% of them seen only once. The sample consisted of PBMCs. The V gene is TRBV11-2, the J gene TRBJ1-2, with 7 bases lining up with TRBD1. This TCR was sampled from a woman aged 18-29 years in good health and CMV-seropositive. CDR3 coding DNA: TGTGCCAGCAGCTTAACAGGGGAGGTGGGCGGCTACACCTTC. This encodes CASSLTGEVGGYTF.